This T cell receptor beta chain was observed in a study of blood T cell repertoires in COVID-19. About the study: From the United States, Italy and Spain came samples of acute and convalescent COVID-19.

Patients at the Seattle site were enrolled during active infection and followed longitudinally. TCRdb keeps only in-frame clones here, not all; method: immunoSEQ multiplex PCR. The data show fewer than 95,000 clones, approximately 74% seen once. Germline CDR1 SGHTA, CDR2 FQGTGA. The CDR3 loop spans 13 amino acids. Trimming took 1 base from V and 4 from J, leaving 7 bases between them. The chain has TRBV7-3 and TRBJ1-2; D is ambiguous. The sequence came from a man aged 70 or older with COVID-19, enrolled during active disease. The sequenced sample consisted of peripheral blood. The CDR3 loop is CASSLNGLYGYTF. In nucleotides, the CDR3 is TGTGCCAGCAGCTTAAACGGTCTCTATGGCTACACCTTC.